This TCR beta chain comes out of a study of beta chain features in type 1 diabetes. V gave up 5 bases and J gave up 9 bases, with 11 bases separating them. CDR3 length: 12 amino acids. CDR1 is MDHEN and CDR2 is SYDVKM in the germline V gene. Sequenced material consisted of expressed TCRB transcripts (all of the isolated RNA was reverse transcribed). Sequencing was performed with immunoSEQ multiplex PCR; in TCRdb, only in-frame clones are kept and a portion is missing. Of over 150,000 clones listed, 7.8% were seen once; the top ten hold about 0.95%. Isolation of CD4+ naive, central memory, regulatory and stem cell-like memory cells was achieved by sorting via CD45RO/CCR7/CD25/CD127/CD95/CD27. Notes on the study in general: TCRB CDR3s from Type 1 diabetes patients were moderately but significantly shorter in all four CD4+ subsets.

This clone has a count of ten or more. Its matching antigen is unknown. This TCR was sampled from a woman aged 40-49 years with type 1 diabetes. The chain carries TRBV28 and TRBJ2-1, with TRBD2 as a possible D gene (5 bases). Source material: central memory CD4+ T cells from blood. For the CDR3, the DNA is TGTGCCAGCAGTCCGACGGCGGGTGAGCAGTTCTTC. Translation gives CASSPTAGEQFF. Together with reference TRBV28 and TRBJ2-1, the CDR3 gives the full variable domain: DVKVTQSSRYLVKRTGEKVFLECVQDMDHENMFWYRQDPGLGLRLIYFSYDVKMKEKGDIPEGYSVSREKKERFSLILESASTNQTSMYLCASSPTAGEQFFGPGTRLTVL.